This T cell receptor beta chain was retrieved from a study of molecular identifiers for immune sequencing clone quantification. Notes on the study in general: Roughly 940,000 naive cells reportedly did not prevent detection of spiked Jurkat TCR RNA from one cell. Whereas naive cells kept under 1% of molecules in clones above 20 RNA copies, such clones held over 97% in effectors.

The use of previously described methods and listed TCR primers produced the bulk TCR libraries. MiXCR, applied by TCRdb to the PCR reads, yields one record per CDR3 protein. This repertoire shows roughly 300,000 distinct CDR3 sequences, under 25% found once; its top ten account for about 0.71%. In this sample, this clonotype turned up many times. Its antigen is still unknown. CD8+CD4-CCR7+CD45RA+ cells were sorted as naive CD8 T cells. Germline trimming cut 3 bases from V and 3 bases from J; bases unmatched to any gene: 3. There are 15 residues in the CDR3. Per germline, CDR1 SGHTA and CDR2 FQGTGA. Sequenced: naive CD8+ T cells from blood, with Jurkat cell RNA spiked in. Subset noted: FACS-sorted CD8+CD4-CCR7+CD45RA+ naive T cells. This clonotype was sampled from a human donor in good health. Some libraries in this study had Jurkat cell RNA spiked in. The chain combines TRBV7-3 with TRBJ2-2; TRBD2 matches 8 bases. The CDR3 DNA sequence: TGTGCCAGCAGCTTTAGCGGGGACCACACCGGGGAGCTGTTTTTT. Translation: CASSFSGDHTGELFF. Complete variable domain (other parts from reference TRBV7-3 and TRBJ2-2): GAGVSQTPSNKVTEKGKYVELRCDPISGHTALYWYRQSLGQGPEFLIYFQGTGAADDSGLPNDRFFAVRPEGSVSTLKIQRTERGDSAVYLCASSFSGDHTGELFFGEGSRLTVL.